One and the same sample provided the 11 T cell receptor beta chains below, sequenced in a study of cytomegalovirus exposure and HLA in healthy donors. The PCR ran on 60 Vbeta and 13 Jbeta primers. Profiling relied on immunoSEQ multiplex PCR, and the TCRdb table lists in-frame clones only, not all of them. Counted here are under 150,000 clones, roughly four fifths occurring once; the ten biggest clones make up less than 2%. Source material: PBMCs. The receptors were gathered from a woman in her fifties or sixties in good health and CMV-seronegative.

V usage is TRBV18 and J usage is TRBJ2-7, with 9 bases matching TRBD2. Unmatched junction bases numbered 7, after V lost 2 bases and J lost 2 bases. CDR3 length: 16 residues. Germline loops: CDR1 KGHSH, CDR2 LQKENI. CDR3 residues: CASSPKNVAGAYEQYF. CDR3 sequence (DNA): TGTGCCAGCTCACCAAAAAATGTAGCGGGGGCCTACGAGCAGTACTTC.

The chain combines TRBV19 with TRBJ1-5; 9 bases align to TRBD1. Germline V gene lookup returns CDR1 LNHDA and CDR2 SQIVND (reference sequence). The V and J ends lost 1 base and 4 bases, in that order; junction bases with no gene match: 5. CDR3 length equals 16 residues. The CDR3 DNA reads TGTGCCAGTAGTATAGGAGGGACAGGGCCGAATCAGCCCCAGCATTTT. Translation gives CASSIGGTGPNQPQHF.

The chain joins TRBV27 to TRBJ1-1; 8 bases are a match to TRBD1. The CDR3 runs to 14 residues. Losses at the gene ends were 5 bases for V and 5 bases for J; bases not matched to a gene: 7. The germline CDR1 and CDR2 sequences are MNHEY and SMNVEV (reference sequence). CDR3 DNA sequence: TGTGCCAGCAGTCTGGACAGGGTAGGTACTGAAGCTTTCTTT. It yields the protein CASSLDRVGTEAFF.

The J gene is TRBJ2-1, the V gene TRBV7-6; possibly TRBD2 for D (6 bases). Trimming cost V 4 bases and J 6 bases, with 19 bases left between them. The germline gives CDR1 SGHVS, CDR2 FNYEAQ. This CDR3 has 16 residues. The DNA for the CDR3 is TGTGCCAGCAGCTACCCCTACGGACGGGACTTCAATGAGCAGTTCTTC. Translation: CASSYPYGRDFNEQFF. The full variable domain, rest sourced from reference TRBV7-6 and TRBJ2-1, is GAGVSQSPRYKVTKRGQDVALRCDPISGHVSLYWYRQALGQGPEFLTYFNYEAQQDKSGLPNDRFSAERPEGSISTLTIQRTEQRDSAMYRCASSYPYGRDFNEQFFGPGTRLTVL.

This CDR3 is CASSELAGGQETQYF. CDR3 DNA sequence: TGTGCCAGCAGTGAACTAGCGGGAGGGCAAGAGACCCAGTACTTC. The chain couples TRBV6-1 to TRBJ2-5, with 12 bases matching TRBD2. From germline, CDR1 is MNHNS and CDR2 SASEGT. The CDR3 runs 15 residues. V lost 2 bases, J lost 2 bases, and 0 bases stayed unmatched.

A few counts support this clone. J is TRBJ1-4 and V is TRBV4-3; no reliable D call. CDR1 is LGHNA, CDR2 YSLEER, per germline. The CDR3 is 17 residues long. Trimming cost V 0 bases and J 5 bases, with 16 bases left between them. The CDR3 nucleotides are TGCGCCAGCAGCCAAGATTCCCAGTCAGGCCCGAATGAAAAACTGTTTTTT. This encodes CASSQDSQSGPNEKLFF.

This chain joins TRBV10-3 and TRBJ2-1; TRBD2 matches 9 bases. CDR3 size: 15 residues. V lost 4 bases and J lost 9; bases outside the gene matches: 10. The germline V gene has CDR1 ENHRY and CDR2 SYGVKD. CDR3 sequence reads: CAISVDSGGSSEQFF. CDR3 sequence (DNA): TGTGCCATCAGTGTAGATAGCGGGGGCTCAAGTGAGCAGTTCTTC.

The chain uses TRBV23-1 and TRBJ2-1, with 8 bases aligning to TRBD1. TRBV23-1 is an ORF for which the function is uncertain. V lost 3 bases and J lost 3; bases outside the gene matches: 4. This CDR3 has 15 residues. The CDR3 reads CASSHWTGYYNEQFF. CDR3 DNA sequence: TGCGCCAGCAGTCACTGGACAGGGTACTACAATGAGCAGTTCTTC.

This clone was recorded only once. The rearrangement uses TRBV28 and TRBJ2-3; 7 bases are shared with TRBD2. V trimming: 6 bases; J trimming: 1 base; junction bases outside the gene matches: 7. Germline V CDR1 and CDR2: MDHEN, SYDVKM. The CDR3 has 15 amino acids. CDR3 coding DNA: TGTGCCAGCAGCCTTAGCGGGCCGGGCACAGATACGCAGTATTTT. This gives the protein CASSLSGPGTDTQYF.

This clone was recorded only once. The V call is TRBV29-1, the J call TRBJ2-3; 8 bases map to TRBD2. CDR1 and CDR2 from the germline V gene are SQVTM and ANQGSEA. Trimming cost V 2 bases and J 5 bases; bases outside gene matches: 9. The CDR3 is 15 amino acids. The CDR3 spells CSVEYGGRPKDTQYF. The CDR3 coding sequence is TGCAGCGTTGAATATGGCGGGAGGCCCAAAGATACGCAGTATTTT.

The chain couples TRBV28 to TRBJ1-2, with D perhaps TRBD1 (6 bases). Trimming cost V 7 bases and J 3 bases, with 12 bases left between them. The germline gives CDR1 MDHEN, CDR2 SYDVKM. The CDR3 has 13 residues. DNA for the CDR3: TGTGCCAGCACCGAGGACAGCGACTATGGCTACACCTTC. It is translated as CASTEDSDYGYTF.